One sample yielded the 30 T cell receptor beta chains listed below, sequenced in a study of tumor-infiltrating lymphocytes in primary liver carcinoma. The investigators made TCR beta cDNA from roughly 0.45 ug total RNA, using a constant-region primer. Construction of TCR beta libraries relied on three successive nested multiplex PCR rounds employing slightly modified ARM-PCR. Primers for the first two PCR rounds were TRBV1-TRBV30 forward primers and a C-beta reverse primer (roughly 9 cycles per round). A single record per CDR3 protein comes from TCRdb applying MiXCR to the multiplex PCR reads. In the table there are some 180,000 distinct CDR3 sequences, about 60% of which are singletons. Germline DNA was also extracted, with blood RNA taken from unsorted whole blood. Sequenced input: peripheral blood. The receptors here all came from a man in his forties with primary liver carcinoma and hepatitis B virus infection.

The V gene is TRBV28, the J gene TRBJ2-1, with D possibly matching TRBD2 (5 bases). The germline V gene encodes CDR1 MDHEN and CDR2 SYDVKM. V was cut by 4 bases and J by 6 bases, with 10 bases left in between. The CDR3 consists of 13 residues. The CDR3 region has the DNA TGTGCCAGCAGTTCGGACTCGGTCAATGAGCAGTTCTTC. Protein product: CASSSDSVNEQFF.

This clonotype has only a few counts. This sequence may be a read error, since a much larger clone differs from it by one base. The chain employs TRBV11-2 and TRBJ1-1, with 7 positions matching TRBD1. V shed 0 bases, J shed 4 bases, and the junction held 5 bases outside the gene matches. The CDR3 runs 15 residues. Germline V gives CDR1 SGHAT, CDR2 FQNNGV. The CDR3 DNA follows: TGTGCCAGCAGCTTAGAGGAGAGGGGGCGCACTGAAGCTTTCTTT. Protein sequence: CASSLEERGRTEAFF.

The rearrangement uses TRBV11-2 and TRBJ2-5, with TRBD1 identical over 7 bases. Germline values: CDR1 SGHAT, CDR2 FQNNGV. Unmatched junction bases numbered 8, after V lost 8 bases and J lost 5 bases. The CDR3 is 13 amino acids. This CDR3 is CASGIGTDETQYF. The CDR3 nucleotides are TGTGCCAGCGGTATAGGGACAGATGAGACCCAGTACTTC.

Concerning this clonotype itself: Relative to the germline gene, one junction end is altered; a read error may explain this. CDR3 sequence (DNA): TGTGCCAGCAGTTACTCTGGTGAGGTCTCTGAAAACACCATATATTTT. It codes for CASSYSGEVSENTIYF. V gene TRBV6-6 combines with J gene TRBJ1-3; D gene ambiguous. Per germline, CDR1 MNHNY and CDR2 SVGAGI (reference sequence). The CDR3 length is 16 residues.

For this clonotype: It may be a read error: a sequence one base away is much more abundant. V is TRBV29-1 and J is TRBJ2-1; D possibly matches TRBD1 or TRBD2 (7 bases each). This CDR3 has 13 residues. Germline V gives CDR1 SQVTM, CDR2 ANQGSEA. CDR3 amino acids: CNVRQGGYNEQFF. CDR3 DNA sequence: TGCAACGTTCGGCAGGGGGGGTACAATGAGCAGTTCTTC.

The chain employs TRBV10-3 and TRBJ2-2, with no clear D. V lost 6 bases, J lost 0 bases, and 2 bases lay in between. The germline CDR1 and CDR2 sequences are ENHRY and SYGVKD. This CDR3 has 12 residues. The DNA for the CDR3 is TGTGCCATCAGAACGAACACCGGGGAGCTGTTTTTT. This encodes CAIRTNTGELFF.

Ten or more counts support this clonotype. The chain employs TRBV11-2 and TRBJ2-2; D not resolved. The CDR3 has 13 residues. The germline gives CDR1 SGHAT, CDR2 FQNNGV. V lost 3 bases and J lost 6, with 8 bases in between. This chain's CDR3 is CASSFGWPGELFF. For the CDR3, the DNA is TGTGCCAGCAGCTTCGGCTGGCCCGGGGAGCTGTTTTTT.

This clonotype was seen a handful of times. The chain combines TRBV6-5 with TRBJ2-7; the match to TRBD1 covers 9 bases. J gave up 4 bases and V 4 bases, and 8 bases lay outside the gene matches. The CDR3 loop spans 15 amino acids. Germline V gene data show CDR1 as MNHEY and CDR2 as SVGAGI. In nucleotides, the CDR3 is TGTGCCAGCAGTTCCGGGACAGGGTCCGGGTACGAGCAGTACTTC. Translating gives CASSSGTGSGYEQYF.

The rearrangement joins TRBV7-6 to TRBJ2-5; D is unclear. V gave up 3 bases and J gave up 4 bases, with 6 bases separating them. Germline CDR1 reads SGHVS; CDR2 reads FNYEAQ. The CDR3 loop spans 12 amino acids. The CDR3 DNA reads TGTGCCAGCAGCTTCGTATTAGAGACCCAGTACTTC. It yields the protein CASSFVLETQYF.

This clonotype was observed many times. This rearrangement joins TRBV11-2 to TRBJ2-7; D not certain. Trimming took 5 bases from V and 6 from J, leaving 14 bases between them. Germline CDR1 reads SGHAT; CDR2 reads FQNNGV. The CDR3 is 13 amino acids. The DNA of the CDR3 is TGTGCCAGCAGCCCCACGCCGGAGCCCGAGCAGTACTTC. Its translation is CASSPTPEPEQYF. The full variable domain, with the rest looked up from reference TRBV11-2 and TRBJ2-7, is EAGVAQSPRYKIIEKRQSVAFWCNPISGHATLYWYQQILGQGPKLLIQFQNNGVVDDSQLPKDRFSAERLKGVDSTLKIQPAKLEDSAVYLCASSPTPEPEQYFGPGTRLTVT.

About this clonotype itself: One end of the junction is discordant with germline, which a read error may explain. The chain recombines TRBV11-2 with TRBJ2-2, with D maybe TRBD2 (6 bases). Germline V gene lookup returns CDR1 SGHAT and CDR2 FQNNGV. The CDR3 consists of 14 residues. CDR3 sequence reads: CASIEVRGLGELFF. The CDR3, as DNA: TGTGCCAGCATCGAAGTGAGGGGACTCGGGGAACTGTTTTTT.

The V call is TRBV5-8, the J call TRBJ2-3; TRBD1 or TRBD2 may be the D gene (5 bases each). V dropped 6 bases and J dropped 2 bases, with 13 bases sitting between them. The germline CDR1 and CDR2 sequences are SGHTS and YDEGEE. This CDR3 is 14 amino acids long. The chain's CDR3 is CASTRTGATDTQYF. The CDR3 coding sequence is TGTGCCAGCACCCGGACTGGGGCCACAGATACGCAGTATTTT.

This clonotype came up a few times. The rearrangement links TRBV12-3 or TRBV12-4 to TRBJ2-3; D gene unclear. Trimming cost V 6 bases and J 1 base, with 8 bases left between them. The CDR3 is 13 residues long. CDR3 amino acids: CASRKAGTDTQYF. In nucleotides, the CDR3 is TGTGCCAGCAGGAAGGCGGGCACAGATACGCAGTATTTT.

About this clonotype itself: Since a much larger clone is just one base distant, this may be a read error. This chain links TRBV11-2 with TRBJ2-3; no reliable D call. Trimming pared 3 bases from V and 5 bases from J, leaving 12 bases between. This CDR3 comprises 14 residues. Germline CDR1 reads SGHAT; CDR2 reads FQNNGV. CDR3 nucleotides: TGTGCCAGCAGCTTTTCGCCCGACATAGATACGCAGTATTTT. Protein product: CASSFSPDIDTQYF.

This chain uses TRBV28 with TRBJ2-1; D tentatively reads TRBD1 or TRBD2 (6 bases each). The germline gives CDR1 MDHEN, CDR2 SYDVKM. Trimming took off 11 bases at V and 0 bases at J, with 14 bases between the two ends. The CDR3 is 14 residues long. The CDR3 bases are TGTGCCTGCCCTAGGGGGGACTCCTACAATGAGCAGTTCTTC. Amino acid sequence: CACPRGDSYNEQFF.

Comments on this clonotype: Sequence at one end of the junction differs from germline and may be a read error. The V gene is TRBV11-2, the J gene TRBJ2-1; TRBD2 matches at 9 bases. This CDR3 has 16 amino acids. Germline V gene data show CDR1 as SGHAT and CDR2 as FQNNGV. This chain's CDR3 is CASSLLGTSPNNEQFF. In nucleotides, the CDR3 is TGTGCCAGCAGCTTATTAGGGACTAGCCCCAACAATGAACAGTTCTTC. The whole variable domain, filled in from reference TRBV11-2 and TRBJ2-1, reads EAGVAQSPRYKIIEKRQSVAFWCNPISGHATLYWYQQILGQGPKLLIQFQNNGVVDDSQLPKDRFSAERLKGVDSTLKIQPAKLEDSAVYLCASSLLGTSPNNEQFFGPGTRLTVL.

As concerns this clonotype: It may be a read error: a sequence one base away is much more abundant. A read error is likely, as this CDR3 ends without the conserved phenylalanine or tryptophan. DNA of the CDR3: TGTGCCAGCAGTGAAGTGCCCTACGAGCAGTACCTC. This codes for CASSEVPYEQYL. The rearrangement links TRBV6-1 to TRBJ2-7; D is unclear. Trimming shortened V by 1 base and J by 2 bases, and 3 bases separated the two germline ends. Germline CDR1 MNHNS, CDR2 SASEGT. This CDR3 contains 12 residues.

A note on this clonotype: No conserved phenylalanine or tryptophan ends this CDR3, so it is likely a read error. This rearrangement joins TRBV6-1 to TRBJ1-1, with 9 bases lining up with TRBD1. From germline, CDR1 is MNHNS and CDR2 SASEGT. The CDR3 is 15 residues long. The CDR3 region has the DNA TGTGCCGGCAGTGAACGGGCGACAGGGGGGATCGAAGCTTTCTCT. This codes for CAGSERATGGIEAFS.

In this sample, this clonotype turned up once. Here the CDR3 omits its conserved ending phenylalanine or tryptophan, so a read error is the likely source. The DNA is omitted, as the CDR3 cannot be located on it reliably, and the CDR3 follows TCRdb's listing. The chain couples TRBV11-2 to TRBJ1-1; the DNA was not used to check the table's D call, TRBD1. The CDR3 is 11 amino acids long, termini counted. CDR1 is SGHAT, CDR2 FQNNGV, per germline. The CDR3 reads CASSLGRGPFL.

V is TRBV11-2 and J is TRBJ2-7, with D possibly being TRBD1 or TRBD2 (5 bases each). V was trimmed by 5 bases and J by 4 bases, leaving 18 bases between them. Germline V gene lookup returns CDR1 SGHAT and CDR2 FQNNGV. The CDR3 spans 15 residues. The CDR3 region has the DNA TGTGCCAGCAGCCCGTCCGGGACGCCGGGTTACGAGCAGTACTTC. Its protein is CASSPSGTPGYEQYF.

The chain joins TRBV5-1 to TRBJ2-2, with D perhaps TRBD2 (5 bases). Germline V gene sequence: CDR1 SGHRS, CDR2 YFSETQ. Trimming took off 0 bases at V and 4 bases at J, with 10 bases between the two ends. This CDR3 comprises 15 residues. The CDR3 DNA is TGCGCCAGCAGCTTGGGAGGGTTGAGCACCGGGGAGCTGTTTTTT. Protein product: CASSLGGLSTGELFF.

The chain recombines TRBV13 with TRBJ2-5; no clear D. V lost 5 bases, J lost 0 bases, and 13 bases lay in between. Germline assignment: CDR1 PRHDT and CDR2 FYEKMQ (reference sequence). This CDR3 spans 15 amino acids. CDR3 sequence (DNA): TGTGCCAGCAGCCGAGAGACGGTGTACCAAGAGACCCAGTACTTC. Translated: CASSRETVYQETQYF.

The chain carries TRBV11-1 and TRBJ2-2; 9 bases fit TRBD1. Trimming at V came to 5 bases and at J to 4 bases, leaving 8 bases not matched to a gene. Germline V CDR1 and CDR2: SGHAT, FQDESV (reference sequence). CDR3 length: 16 amino acids. The CDR3 region has the DNA TGTGCCAGCAGCCCTGCGGGACAGGGTATCACCGGGGAGCTGTTTTTT. Translation: CASSPAGQGITGELFF. Supplemented by reference TRBV11-1 and TRBJ2-2, the full variable domain reads EAEVAQSPRYKITEKSQAVAFWCDPISGHATLYWYRQILGQGPELLVQFQDESVVDDSQLPKDRFSAERLKGVDSTLKIQPAELGDSAMYLCASSPAGQGITGELFFGEGSRLTVL.

The chain has TRBV6-1 and TRBJ2-1; 8 positions agree with TRBD2. The length of the CDR3 is 15 residues. V shed 1 base and J 7 bases; nucleotides not matched to a gene: 6. Germline V gives CDR1 MNHNS, CDR2 SASEGT. CDR3 sequence: CASSEDGRAENEQFF. CDR3 nucleotide sequence: TGTGCCAGCAGTGAAGACGGGAGGGCCGAGAATGAGCAGTTCTTC.

With respect to this clonotype: One junction end disagrees with the germline gene, perhaps due to a read error. This sequence joins TRBV11-1 and TRBJ1-2; 7 bases are shared with TRBD1. Germline CDR1 is SGHAT and CDR2 is FQDESV (reference sequence). The CDR3 has 17 residues. The CDR3 nucleotides read TGTGCCAGCAGTCCTACAACGGGACAGATATCCTTCTATGACTACACCTTC. Encoded protein: CASSPTTGQISFYDYTF. The full variable domain, with the rest looked up from reference TRBV11-1 and TRBJ1-2, is EAEVAQSPRYKITEKSQAVAFWCDPISGHATLYWYRQILGQGPELLVQFQDESVVDDSQLPKDRFSAERLKGVDSTLKIQPAELGDSAMYLCASSPTTGQISFYDYTFGSGTRLTVV.

The V and J genes are TRBV6-6 and TRBJ1-4; 7 bases are shared with TRBD1. The ends lost 5 bases at V and 3 bases at J; junction bases unmatched: 9. CDR1 is MNHNY and CDR2 is SVGAGI in the germline V gene (reference sequence). This CDR3 spans 16 amino acids. The CDR3 spells CASSEIRGTANEKLFF. CDR3 coding DNA: TGTGCCAGCAGTGAAATTCGCGGGACAGCTAATGAAAAACTGTTTTTT.

Worth noting for this clonotype: A single base separates this from a much larger clone, so it may be a read error. The V call is TRBV11-3, the J call TRBJ2-3; TRBD1 aligns across 7 bases. Germline CDR1 reads SGHNT; CDR2 reads YENEEA. The length of the CDR3 is 13 residues. The ends lost 11 bases at V and 5 bases at J; junction bases unmatched: 10. CDR3 amino acids: CAGRAPGGDTQYF. The CDR3 DNA reads as TGTGCCGGCCGGGCCCCAGGGGGAGATACGCAGTATTTT.

Note on this clonotype: One junction end disagrees with the germline gene, perhaps due to a read error. The V call is TRBV11-2, the J call TRBJ2-5; TRBD1 agrees at 7 bases. Per the germline V gene, CDR1 is SGHAT and CDR2 is FQNNGV. This CDR3 spans 14 amino acids. CDR3 residues: CTSSLGQGEETQYF. The CDR3 DNA is TGTACCAGCAGCTTAGGGCAGGGGGAAGAGACGCAGTACTTC.

This chain uses TRBV5-1 with TRBJ2-1; D remains ambiguous. CDR1 is SGHRS, CDR2 YFSETQ, per germline. V dropped 3 bases and J dropped 6 bases, with 13 bases sitting between them. This CDR3 spans 14 amino acids. CDR3 residues: CASSSLDLSNEQFF. In DNA, the CDR3 is TGCGCCAGCAGCTCCCTCGACTTGTCCAATGAGCAGTTCTTC.

At least ten counts were recorded for this clonotype. The DNA for the CDR3 is TGTGCCAGCCGGGGGGATTTCTACGAGCAGTACTTC. This encodes CASRGDFYEQYF. The gene calls are TRBV12-3 or TRBV12-4 and TRBJ2-7, with 7 nucleotides matching TRBD2. The CDR3 spans 12 residues. V gave up 8 bases and J gave up 3 bases; unmatched junction bases: 4.